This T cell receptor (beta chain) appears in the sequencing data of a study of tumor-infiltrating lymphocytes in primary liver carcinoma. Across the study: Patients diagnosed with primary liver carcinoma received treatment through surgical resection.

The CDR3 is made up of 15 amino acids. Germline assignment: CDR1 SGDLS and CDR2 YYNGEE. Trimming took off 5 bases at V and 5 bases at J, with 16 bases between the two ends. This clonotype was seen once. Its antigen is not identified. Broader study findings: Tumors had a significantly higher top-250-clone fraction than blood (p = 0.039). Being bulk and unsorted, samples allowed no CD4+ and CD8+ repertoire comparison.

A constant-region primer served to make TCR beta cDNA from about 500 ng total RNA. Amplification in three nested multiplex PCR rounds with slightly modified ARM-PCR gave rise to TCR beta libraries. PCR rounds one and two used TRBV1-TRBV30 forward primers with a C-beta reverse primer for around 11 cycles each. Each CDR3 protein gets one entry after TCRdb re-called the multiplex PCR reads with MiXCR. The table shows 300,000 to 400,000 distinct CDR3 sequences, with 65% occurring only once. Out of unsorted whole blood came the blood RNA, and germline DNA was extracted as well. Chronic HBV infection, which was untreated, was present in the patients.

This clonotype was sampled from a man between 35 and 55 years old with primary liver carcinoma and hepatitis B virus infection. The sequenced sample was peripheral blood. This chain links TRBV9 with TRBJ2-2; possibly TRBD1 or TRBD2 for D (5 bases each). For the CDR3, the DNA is TGTGCCAGCAGGGGCATCGGGGCTCCGACCGGGGAGCTGTTTTTT. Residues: CASRGIGAPTGELFF. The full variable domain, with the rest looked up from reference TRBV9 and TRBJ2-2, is DSGVTQTPKHLITATGQRVTLRCSPRSGDLSVYWYQQSLDQGLQFLIQYYNGEERAKGNILERFSAQQFPDLHSELNLSSLELGDSALYFCASRGIGAPTGELFFGEGSRLTVL.